The sequence of this T cell receptor beta chain was determined in a study of blood T cell repertoires in COVID-19. As to this clone: Other DNA sequences within the sample encode an identical CDR3.

Assay: immunoSEQ multiplex PCR; the TCRdb copy retains only in-frame clones and omits some. The profile shows 500,000 or so clones, roughly 87% of them singletons. Looked up from germline, CDR1 is SQVTM and CDR2 is ANQGSEA. Trimming removed 6 bases from V and 5 bases from J, with 10 bases in between. The CDR3 has 11 amino acids. This rearrangement joins TRBV29-1 to TRBJ1-2; possibly TRBD1 for D (6 bases). The sample comprised PBMCs or T cells enriched from blood (not recorded which). This TCR derives from a woman younger than 35 who had recovered from COVID-19. The CDR3 protein is CSVEQGYGYTF. Written as DNA, the CDR3 is TGCAGCGTCGAGCAGGGGTATGGCTACACCTTC.